The text below deals with one T cell receptor (beta chain). A Seattle source enrolled patients during active infection and followed them longitudinally. This CDR3 comprises 15 residues. The J segment lost 2 bases and the V segment lost 4 bases, leaving 6 bases of the junction unmatched. The V gene's germline CDR1 is LGHDT and CDR2 YNNKEL (reference sequence). The data derive from a study of blood T cell repertoires in COVID-19. On the study more broadly: PBMCs, B-cell-depleted T cells, or T cells provided the cDNA or gDNA that made up the material.

In the original analysis: Estimation of nucleated cell counts relied on the amplification of reference gene primers. Clones were read by immunoSEQ multiplex PCR, and TCRdb kept only the in-frame ones, dropping some. D and trimming were read from the DNA, whereas the V and J calls and clone size are those reported in that table. The sample consists of 30,000 to 40,000 clones, around four fifths of them appearing once. The J gene is TRBJ2-7, the V gene TRBV3-1 (or the pseudogene TRBV3-2), with 9 bases aligning to TRBD1. The TCR sequence derives from a man in his 60s with COVID-19, enrolled during active disease. Sequencing input: peripheral blood. The CDR3 sequence is CASSPPGQGPYEQYF. In nucleotides, the CDR3 is TGTGCCAGCAGCCCGCCGGGACAGGGTCCCTACGAGCAGTACTTC.